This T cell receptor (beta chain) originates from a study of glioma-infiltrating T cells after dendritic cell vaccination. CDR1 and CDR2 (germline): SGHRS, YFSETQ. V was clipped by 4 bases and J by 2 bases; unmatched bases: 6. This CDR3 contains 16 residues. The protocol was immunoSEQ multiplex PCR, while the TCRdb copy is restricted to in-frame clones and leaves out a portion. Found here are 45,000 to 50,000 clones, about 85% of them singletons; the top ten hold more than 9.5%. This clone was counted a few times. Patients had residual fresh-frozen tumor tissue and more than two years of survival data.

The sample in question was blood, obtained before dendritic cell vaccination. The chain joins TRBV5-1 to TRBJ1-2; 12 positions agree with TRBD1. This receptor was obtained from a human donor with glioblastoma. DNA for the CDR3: TGCGCCAGCAGCCCCGGGACAGGGGGCCCAAACTATGGCTACACCTTC. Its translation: CASSPGTGGPNYGYTF.